These 20 T cell receptor beta chains came from one sample sequenced in a study of blood T cell repertoires in COVID-19. The method was immunoSEQ multiplex PCR; TCRdb's version includes in-frame clones alone and lacks a portion of them. Counted here are roughly 76,000 clones, 75% to 95% occurring once; the ten biggest clones make up around 4.9%. The source material was peripheral blood. Source of these receptors: an older woman with active COVID-19.

The V call is TRBV7-2, the J call TRBJ2-3; TRBD2 might be the D (6 bases). The V and J ends lost 7 bases and 2 bases respectively, with 13 bases between them. The CDR3 sequence is 14 residues long. The germline V gene encodes CDR1 SGHTA and CDR2 FQGNSA. The CDR3 DNA reads TGTGCCAGCAACCAACTAGCAACCACAGATACGCAGTATTTT. Encoded protein: CASNQLATTDTQYF.

The chain combines TRBV12-3 or TRBV12-4 with TRBJ1-2, with a weak D call TRBD1 (6 bases). Trimming shortened V by 6 bases and J by 5 bases, and 10 bases separated the two germline ends. The CDR3 length is 12 residues. The CDR3 coding sequence is TGTGCCAGCAGCCCAGGACAGTATGGCTACACCTTC. This sequence encodes CASSPGQYGYTF.

This chain joins TRBV28 and TRBJ1-2; D not resolved. Trimming removed 5 bases from V and 8 bases from J, with 12 bases in between. Germline V gives CDR1 MDHEN, CDR2 SYDVKM. This CDR3 contains 12 residues. DNA for the CDR3: TGTGCCAGCAGTCGTTTGGCGAGGGGCTACACCTTC. It translates to CASSRLARGYTF.

The chain recombines TRBV27 with TRBJ2-7; 7 bases fit TRBD1. In germline, CDR1 is MNHEY, CDR2 SMNVEV (reference sequence). The CDR3 has 14 amino acids. V dropped 4 bases and J dropped 5; count of bases not matched to a gene: 8. Here the CDR3 reads CASSSRQGRHEQYF. CDR3 DNA: TGTGCCAGCAGTTCCCGACAGGGTCGGCACGAGCAGTACTTC.

This rearrangement joins TRBV19 to TRBJ2-5, with TRBD2 matching over 9 bases. Looked up from germline, CDR1 is LNHDA and CDR2 is SQIVND (reference sequence). The CDR3 is made up of 17 amino acids. The V segment lost 3 bases and the J segment 5 bases; nucleotides outside the gene matches: 13. CDR3 in amino acids: CASSIGVGGRAVETQYF. The DNA of the CDR3 is TGTGCCAGTAGTATCGGTGTGGGCGGGAGGGCCGTGGAGACCCAGTACTTC.

This chain uses TRBV27 with TRBJ2-7; D is perhaps TRBD2 (5 bases). Germline lookup yields CDR1 MNHEY and CDR2 SMNVEV (reference sequence). V lost 4 bases and J lost 6, with 10 bases in between. This CDR3 contains 12 residues. CDR3 protein: CASSSTSREQYF. CDR3 DNA sequence: TGTGCCAGCAGTTCTACTAGTCGCGAGCAGTACTTC.

CDR3 in DNA: TGTGCCAGTAGTATGGGACACTTCTACGAGCAGTACTTC. It is translated as CASSMGHFYEQYF. The chain employs TRBV19 and TRBJ2-7; possibly TRBD1 for D (6 bases). Trimming removed 3 bases from V and 3 bases from J, with 9 bases in between. The V gene's germline CDR1 is LNHDA and CDR2 SQIVND (reference sequence). The CDR3 spans 13 residues.

The chain combines TRBV10-1 with TRBJ2-4; 7 bases fit TRBD2. V dropped 0 bases and J dropped 9; count of bases not matched to a gene: 5. Germline CDR1 WNHNN, CDR2 SYGVQD (reference sequence). CDR3 size: 14 residues. The chain's CDR3 is CASSESGRGGIQYF. The CDR3 coding sequence is TGCGCCAGCAGTGAGTCGGGGAGGGGAGGCATTCAGTACTTC.

The genes are TRBV10-2 and TRBJ2-1; TRBD2 aligns across 7 bases. The CDR3 length is 16 residues. The J segment lost 7 bases and the V segment lost 6 bases, leaving 15 bases of the junction unmatched. Per the germline V gene, CDR1 is WSHSY and CDR2 is SAAADI. The CDR3 here is CASRSLRAGEGNEQFF. For the CDR3, the DNA is TGCGCCAGCAGGTCCCTAAGGGCGGGAGAGGGAAATGAGCAGTTCTTC.

The chain is built from TRBV11-2 and TRBJ2-3, with 10 bases fitting TRBD1. This CDR3 has 15 amino acids. The ends lost 5 bases at V and 4 bases at J; junction bases unmatched: 6. Per the germline V gene, CDR1 is SGHAT and CDR2 is FQNNGV. This CDR3 reads CASSPRTGGADTQYF. CDR3 DNA: TGTGCCAGCAGCCCCCGGACAGGGGGGGCAGATACGCAGTATTTT.

The chain is built from TRBV27 and TRBJ2-7; 9 bases are a match to TRBD1. The CDR3 is made up of 15 amino acids. The trim removed 5 bases at V and 1 base at J, leaving 6 bases unmatched. Germline CDR1 MNHEY, CDR2 SMNVEV (reference sequence). This CDR3 reads CASSGTGRLSYEQYF. DNA of the CDR3: TGTGCCAGCAGTGGGACAGGGCGCTTATCCTACGAGCAGTACTTC.

The rearrangement joins TRBV7-2 to TRBJ2-7, with 10 positions matching TRBD2. The V segment lost 6 bases and the J segment 6 bases; nucleotides outside the gene matches: 5. Germline assignment: CDR1 SGHTA and CDR2 FQGNSA. The CDR3 spans 13 residues. The CDR3 DNA follows: TGTGCCAGCAGGGCTGTAGCGGGAGGCGAGCAGTACTTC. Its translation: CASRAVAGGEQYF.

This sequence joins TRBV11-2 and TRBJ2-7; perhaps TRBD2 as D (5 bases). CDR3 length: 12 amino acids. Germline V gives CDR1 SGHAT, CDR2 FQNNGV. Trimming shortened V by 5 bases and J by 3 bases, and 8 bases separated the two germline ends. CDR3 in amino acids: CASSLGDYEQYF. The CDR3 DNA follows: TGTGCCAGCAGCCTGGGAGACTACGAGCAGTACTTC.

This chain joins TRBV6-1 and TRBJ2-1, with D possibly matching TRBD2 (6 bases). V was shortened by 3 bases and J by 6 bases, with 12 bases between the two germline ends. The length of the CDR3 is 14 residues. Germline lookup yields CDR1 MNHNS and CDR2 SASEGT. The CDR3 here is CASSEGWEANEQFF. The CDR3 nucleotides are TGTGCCAGCAGTGAGGGCTGGGAGGCCAATGAGCAGTTCTTC.

This chain connects TRBV7-6 to TRBJ2-7, with a possible D match to TRBD1 (9 bases). The V gene lost 6 bases and the J gene lost 3 bases, with 21 bases spanning the gap. CDR1 SGHVS and CDR2 FNYEAQ come from the germline V gene. The CDR3 runs 16 residues. The CDR3 is CASSSSGGTGRYEQYF. DNA of the CDR3: TGTGCCAGCAGTTCCTCGGGAGGGACAGGGCGCTACGAGCAGTACTTC.

The chain is built from TRBV2 and TRBJ1-2; 8 bases are a match to TRBD1. Unmatched junction bases numbered 6, after V lost 4 bases and J lost 8 bases. The CDR3 is made up of 13 amino acids. CDR1 and CDR2 (germline): SNHLY, FYNNEI. This chain's CDR3 is CASSGTGLEGYTF. CDR3 bases: TGTGCCAGCAGTGGGACAGGGCTGGAGGGCTACACCTTC.

This clone appeared a few times. The gene calls are TRBV27 and TRBJ2-5; D gene uncertain. Trimming stripped 4 bases from V and 5 bases from J, with 14 bases between. The CDR3 spans 14 residues. In germline, CDR1 is MNHEY, CDR2 SMNVEV (reference sequence). CDR3 sequence reads: CASSSPGTRETQYF. DNA for the CDR3: TGTGCCAGCAGTTCCCCAGGAACAAGGGAGACCCAGTACTTC.

This chain uses TRBV27 with TRBJ2-4; no clear D. CDR3 length equals 16 residues. Germline V CDR1 and CDR2: MNHEY, SMNVEV (reference sequence). Trimming shortened V by 5 bases and J by 0 bases, and 14 bases separated the two germline ends. CDR3 residues: CASSLRLVSAKNIQYF. Here the CDR3 DNA reads TGTGCCAGCAGTCTCCGACTCGTTTCAGCCAAAAACATTCAGTACTTC.

V gene TRBV5-6 combines with J gene TRBJ1-4, with 9 bases lining up with TRBD1. Losses at the gene ends were 5 bases for V and 8 bases for J; bases not matched to a gene: 10. This CDR3 is 15 amino acids long. Germline CDR1 and CDR2: SGHDT and YYEEEE. CDR3 coding DNA: TGTGCCAGCAGTGCTGGGACAGGGAAAGTCGAAAAACTGTTTTTT. It codes for CASSAGTGKVEKLFF.

J is TRBJ1-4 and V is TRBV5-4; D gene unclear. Trimming removed 4 bases at V and 4 bases at J, with 11 bases between. Germline loops: CDR1 SGHNT, CDR2 YYREEE (reference sequence). The CDR3 consists of 14 residues. The DNA of the CDR3 is TGTGCCAGCAGCCCAGGACTACGTAATGAAAAACTGTTTTTT. This gives the protein CASSPGLRNEKLFF.